Included here is one TCR beta chain sequence, with context. This sample is drawn from a study of blood T cell repertoires in COVID-19. Study context: Acute-phase and convalescent COVID-19 samples originated in the United States, Italy and Spain. Sources were T cells, B-cell-depleted T cells, or PBMCs; the material itself was cDNA or gDNA.

CDR3 size: 13 residues. V was cut by 3 bases and J by 4 bases, with 9 bases left in between. Germline V gene lookup returns CDR1 SGHRS and CDR2 YFSETQ. Original methodology: By means of reference gene primer amplification, nucleated cell counts were estimated. Repertoires were generated with immunoSEQ multiplex PCR, while TCRdb's copy carries only in-frame clones and drops some. That table gives V, J and clone size, and the DNA gave D and trimming. The sample consists of about 150,000 clones, roughly 84% of them appearing once. This rearrangement joins TRBV5-1 to TRBJ2-3; tentative D call: TRBD1 (5 bases). Material: peripheral blood. This clonotype was obtained from a woman in her fifties or sixties in a cohort sampled during active or convalescent COVID-19. The CDR3 coding sequence is TGCGCCAGCAGCTCCTCGACAGCAGATACGCAGTATTTT. This codes for CASSSSTADTQYF.